These 23 T cell receptor beta chains were all obtained from the same sample, sequenced in a study of beta chain features in type 1 diabetes. Regarding the study as a whole: People with Type 1 diabetes carried modestly yet significantly shorter TCRB CDR3s in all four CD4+ subsets.

These receptors' antigens are unknown. Since all of the isolated RNA was reverse transcribed, expressed TCRB transcripts were what got sequenced. The repertoire was sequenced with immunoSEQ multiplex PCR; TCRdb's copy has only in-frame clones and lacks some. Here the sample spans approximately 250,000 clones, about 24% being singletons. What was sequenced was naive CD4+ T cells from blood. These TCRs come from a woman aged 25 to 39 with type 1 diabetes.

The sample holds a few counts of this clone. The chain employs TRBV4-1 and TRBJ2-7; D gene uncertain. Germline loops: CDR1 MGHRA, CDR2 YSYEKL. Trimming left V 1 base short and J 3 bases short, with 13 bases between. The CDR3 length is 15 residues. The CDR3: CASSQARDSYYEQYF. Written as DNA, the CDR3 is TGCGCCAGCAGCCAAGCTCGAGACTCGTACTACGAGCAGTACTTC.

The chain recombines TRBV5-1 with TRBJ2-6; a possible D gene is TRBD1 (5 bases). V shed 4 bases and J shed 4 bases, with 9 bases lying between them. This CDR3 is built from 14 residues. The germline CDR1 and CDR2 sequences are SGHRS and YFSETQ. CDR3 loop: CASSPGLGANVLTF. The CDR3 DNA sequence: TGCGCCAGCAGCCCAGGGTTGGGGGCCAACGTCCTGACTTTC.

The chain combines TRBV5-5 with TRBJ2-1; 9 bases align to TRBD1. This CDR3 is 14 amino acids long. V lost 4 bases and J lost 4; bases outside the gene matches: 3. Germline V gene sequence: CDR1 SGHKS, CDR2 YYEKEE (reference sequence). The CDR3 loop reads CASSPQGAYNEQFF. The CDR3 DNA reads as TGTGCCAGCAGCCCACAGGGGGCGTACAATGAGCAGTTCTTC.

V is TRBV5-1 and J is TRBJ1-2, with no clear D. This CDR3 contains 12 residues. The V end was cut by 4 bases, the J end by 6 bases, with 10 bases between. Germline CDR1 and CDR2: SGHRS and YFSETQ. Here the CDR3 reads CASSTLSNGYTF. The CDR3 DNA reads as TGCGCCAGCAGCACCCTAAGCAATGGCTACACCTTC.

A few counts support this clone. The chain couples TRBV25-1 to TRBJ1-3; D perhaps matches TRBD1 (5 bases). Between the trimmed V and J ends, which lost 7 bases and 3 bases, there was a span of 10 bases. This CDR3 region has 13 residues. CDR1 is MGHDK and CDR2 is SYGVNS in the germline V gene. The CDR3 DNA follows: TGTGCCAGCACAGACAGAGGTGGAAACACCATATATTTT. As protein: CASTDRGGNTIYF. Together with reference TRBV25-1 and TRBJ1-3, the CDR3 gives the full variable domain: EADIYQTPRYLVIGTGKKITLECSQTMGHDKMYWYQQDPGMELHLIHYSYGVNSTEKGDLSSESTVSRIRTEHFPLTLESARPSHTSQYLCASTDRGGNTIYFGEGSWLTVV.

The V call is TRBV30, the J call TRBJ2-1; 13 bases line up with TRBD2. Germline lookup yields CDR1 GTSNPN and CDR2 SVGIG (reference sequence). Trimming at V came to 6 bases and at J to 8 bases, leaving 10 bases not matched to a gene. The CDR3 contains 15 residues. In DNA form, the CDR3 reads TGTGCCTGTTCAAGGGGGACTAGCGGGATGGATGAGCAGTTCTTC. Its translation is CACSRGTSGMDEQFF.

The rearrangement links TRBV5-1 to TRBJ2-5; D is perhaps TRBD1 (6 bases). Germline V gene lookup returns CDR1 SGHRS and CDR2 YFSETQ. V lost 2 bases and J 0 bases, leaving 8 bases between the germline ends. The length of the CDR3 is 14 residues. The CDR3 sequence is CASSFGTYQETQYF. As DNA, the CDR3 is TGCGCCAGCAGCTTTGGGACATACCAAGAGACCCAGTACTTC.

The CDR3 coding sequence is TGCGCCAGCAGCCAAGATCTTGGGCCGGGCAATCAGCCCCAGCATTTT. This sequence encodes CASSQDLGPGNQPQHF. The genes are TRBV4-1 and TRBJ1-5; D call uncertain. The V and J ends lost 0 bases and 2 bases respectively, with 11 bases between them. The CDR3 covers 16 residues. The germline V gene encodes CDR1 MGHRA and CDR2 YSYEKL.

This chain links TRBV30 with TRBJ2-7, with 8 bases aligning to TRBD1. Trimming at V came to 4 bases and at J to 3 bases, leaving 5 bases not matched to a gene. This CDR3 region has 13 residues. CDR1 GTSNPN and CDR2 SVGIG come from the germline V gene (reference sequence). CDR3 residues: CAWNTGGNYEQYF. The CDR3 DNA sequence: TGTGCCTGGAATACAGGGGGGAACTACGAGCAGTACTTC.

This clone has more than one count but fewer than ten. The V call is TRBV4-2, the J call TRBJ2-3, with 8 bases matching TRBD2. The germline V gene encodes CDR1 LGHNA and CDR2 YNFKEQ. The CDR3 is made up of 17 amino acids. V was pared by 0 bases and J by 5 bases, with 10 bases of the junction left unmatched. The CDR3 DNA is TGTGCCAGCAGCCAAGATTTGGCTAGCGGGTTCGTAGATACGCAGTATTTT. This sequence encodes CASSQDLASGFVDTQYF.

A few counts support this clone. This rearrangement joins TRBV7-2 to TRBJ2-1; TRBD2 matches 11 bases. The V gene's germline CDR1 is SGHTA and CDR2 FQGNSA. The ends lost 5 bases at V and 4 bases at J; junction bases unmatched: 7. The CDR3 contains 16 residues. Here the CDR3 reads CASSQRLAGPYNEQFF. In nucleotides, the CDR3 is TGTGCCAGCAGCCAGAGACTAGCGGGACCTTACAATGAGCAGTTCTTC.

This clone was seen a few times. The V and J genes are TRBV28 and TRBJ1-1, with 8 bases matching TRBD1. The germline CDR1 and CDR2 sequences are MDHEN and SYDVKM. With 2 bases clipped from V and 8 bases from J, the junction kept 10 bases outside the gene matches. CDR3 length: 15 amino acids. The CDR3 is CASSLPQGVGKEAFF. CDR3 coding DNA: TGTGCCAGCAGTTTACCACAGGGGGTCGGGAAGGAAGCTTTCTTT.

The rearrangement links TRBV30 to TRBJ2-2; 12 bases map to TRBD1. V trimming: 5 bases; J trimming: 4 bases; junction bases outside the gene matches: 5. The length of the CDR3 is 15 residues. Germline V gene sequence: CDR1 GTSNPN, CDR2 SVGIG (reference sequence). CDR3 residues: CAWQGTGGVTGELFF. CDR3 DNA: TGTGCCTGGCAGGGGACAGGGGGCGTCACCGGGGAGCTGTTTTTT.

This clone was recorded a few times. The rearrangement joins TRBV18 to TRBJ2-2; 8 nucleotides line up with TRBD1. Germline-derived CDR1 and CDR2 are KGHSH and LQKENI. This CDR3 comprises 15 residues. V lost 2 bases to trimming and J lost 4 bases; unmatched junction nucleotides: 3. CDR3 coding DNA: TGTGCCAGCTCACCAATGACAGGGGCCACCGGGGAGCTGTTTTTT. Its translation: CASSPMTGATGELFF.

This chain uses TRBV9 with TRBJ2-5, with 10 bases that match TRBD2. V lost 3 bases, J lost 5 bases, and 7 bases stayed unmatched. CDR1 and CDR2 from the germline V gene are SGDLS and YYNGEE. The CDR3 spans 15 residues. For the CDR3, the DNA is TGTGCCAGCAGCGCGAGCGGGAGGGCCTGGGAGACCCAGTACTTC. Translation: CASSASGRAWETQYF.

The sample holds a few counts of this clone. The V and J genes are TRBV11-2 and TRBJ2-1; TRBD2 aligns across 7 bases. The CDR3 runs to 14 residues. Germline assignment: CDR1 SGHAT and CDR2 FQNNGV. Trimming cost V 3 bases and J 8 bases; bases outside gene matches: 7. The CDR3 protein is CASSFRLARDEQFF. CDR3 coding DNA: TGTGCCAGCAGCTTTCGACTAGCCCGGGATGAGCAGTTCTTC. The full variable domain, in which reference TRBV11-2 and TRBJ2-1 provide the parts outside the CDR3, is EAGVAQSPRYKIIEKRQSVAFWCNPISGHATLYWYQQILGQGPKLLIQFQNNGVVDDSQLPKDRFSAERLKGVDSTLKIQPAKLEDSAVYLCASSFRLARDEQFFGPGTRLTVL.

The V gene is TRBV30, the J gene TRBJ1-5, with unresolved D. CDR1 is GTSNPN, CDR2 SVGIG, per germline (reference sequence). The germline V and J ends were trimmed by 2 bases and 3 bases, with 20 bases remaining between them. The CDR3 is 17 amino acids. The CDR3 nucleotides are TGTGCCTGGAGTAAGTCTTTATTCGGGTTCGACAATCAGCCCCAGCATTTT. Protein sequence: CAWSKSLFGFDNQPQHF.

This chain's CDR3 is CASNPLSRERQTQYF. Written as DNA, the CDR3 is TGTGCCAGCAATCCACTCTCGCGGGAGCGACAGACCCAGTACTTC. V usage is TRBV28 and J usage is TRBJ2-5; 7 bases fit TRBD2. CDR3 length: 15 amino acids. V trimming: 7 bases; J trimming: 6 bases; junction bases outside the gene matches: 14. Germline V gene sequence: CDR1 MDHEN, CDR2 SYDVKM.

This rearrangement joins TRBV4-1 to TRBJ2-1; D is undetermined. The V end was cut by 2 bases, the J end by 1 base, with 3 bases between. The CDR3 runs 13 residues. Germline-derived CDR1 and CDR2 are MGHRA and YSYEKL. The CDR3 is CASSQTSYNEQFF. The CDR3 bases are TGCGCCAGCAGCCAAACTTCCTACAATGAGCAGTTCTTC.

The rearrangement joins TRBV2 to TRBJ1-2; 9 positions agree with TRBD1. There are 13 residues in the CDR3. V trimming: 4 bases; J trimming: 8 bases; junction bases outside the gene matches: 5. CDR1 SNHLY and CDR2 FYNNEI come from the germline V gene. This CDR3 is CASSVRTGDGYTF. The CDR3 DNA is TGTGCCAGCAGTGTGCGGACAGGGGACGGCTACACCTTC.

Only a few counts were recorded for this clone. The chain uses TRBV30 and TRBJ2-7; TRBD1 aligns across 8 bases. After removal of 0 bases from V and 2 bases from J, the junction contained 15 bases not matched to a gene. This CDR3 region has 18 residues. Germline values: CDR1 GTSNPN, CDR2 SVGIG (reference sequence). The CDR3 nucleotides read TGTGCCTGGAGTGTACTTTTTCCCGACAGGGGACGAACCTACGAGCAGTACTTC. This gives the protein CAWSVLFPDRGRTYEQYF.

CDR3 coding DNA: TGTGCCAGCAGCTTTCAAGCCTCAGGCAACGGGGAGCTGTTTTTT. Its translation is CASSFQASGNGELFF. The rearrangement joins TRBV11-1 to TRBJ2-2; D remains ambiguous. This CDR3 contains 15 residues. CDR1 and CDR2 (germline): SGHAT, FQDESV (reference sequence). Trimming removed 3 bases from V and 7 bases from J, with 15 bases in between.

The chain recombines TRBV18 with TRBJ2-3, with a weak D call TRBD2 (6 bases). CDR3 length equals 14 residues. Trimming removed 6 bases at V and 1 base at J, with 11 bases between. Germline values: CDR1 KGHSH, CDR2 LQKENI. The CDR3 coding sequence is TGTGCCAGCTCTGGGCGGGACCGCACAGATACGCAGTATTTT. Residues: CASSGRDRTDTQYF.